The entry below gives a single TCR beta chain sequence along with its context. Germline-derived CDR1 and CDR2 are LNHNV and YYDKDF (reference sequence). This CDR3 comprises 15 residues. With 1 base removed from V and 3 bases from J, the gap between germline ends came to 12 bases. This entry is derived from a study of blood T cell repertoires in COVID-19. Across the whole study: Acute-phase and convalescent COVID-19 samples originated in the United States, Italy and Spain. PBMCs, B-cell-depleted T cells, or T cells provided the cDNA or gDNA that made up the material.

Original data processing: Researchers report that nucleated cell counts were estimated from reference gene primer amplification. Only in-frame clones appear in the TCRdb table, and some are missing; sequencing was by immunoSEQ multiplex PCR. That table furnishes V, J and clone size, whereas the DNA furnished D and trimming. This sample has some 250,000 clones, with approximately 86% found just once. The chain recombines TRBV15 with TRBJ2-5, with a tentative D call TRBD2 (6 bases). This receptor was taken from a woman aged 25 to 39 who had recovered from COVID-19. Material for sequencing was peripheral blood. The CDR3 region is CATSRARSGEETQYF. In nucleotides, the CDR3 is TGTGCCACCAGCAGAGCCCGATCGGGGGAAGAGACCCAGTACTTC.